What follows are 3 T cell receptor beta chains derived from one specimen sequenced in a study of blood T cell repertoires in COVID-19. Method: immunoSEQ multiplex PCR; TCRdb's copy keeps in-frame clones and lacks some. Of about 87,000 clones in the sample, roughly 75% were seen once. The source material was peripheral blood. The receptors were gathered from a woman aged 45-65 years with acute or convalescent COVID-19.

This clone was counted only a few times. As DNA, the CDR3 is TGTGCCAGCAGTCTCTCGGACTTCTACAATGAGCAGTTCTTC. Translating gives CASSLSDFYNEQFF. This chain uses TRBV27 with TRBJ2-1, with D possibly being TRBD2 (5 bases). V was shortened by 5 bases and J by 3 bases, with 11 bases between the two germline ends. From germline, CDR1 is MNHEY and CDR2 SMNVEV (reference sequence). This CDR3 comprises 14 residues.

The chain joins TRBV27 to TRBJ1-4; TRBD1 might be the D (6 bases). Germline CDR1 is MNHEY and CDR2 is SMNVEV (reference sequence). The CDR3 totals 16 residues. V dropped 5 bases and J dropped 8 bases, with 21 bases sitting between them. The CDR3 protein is CASSTTRGLPGEKLFF. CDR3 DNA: TGTGCCAGCAGTACCACCAGGGGTCTACCGGGGGAAAAACTGTTTTTT.

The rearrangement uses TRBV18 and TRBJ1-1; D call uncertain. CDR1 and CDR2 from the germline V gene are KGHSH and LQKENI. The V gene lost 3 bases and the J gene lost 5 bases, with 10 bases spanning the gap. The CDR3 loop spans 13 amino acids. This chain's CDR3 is CASSPPQLTEAFF. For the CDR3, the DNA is TGTGCCAGCTCACCCCCACAATTGACTGAAGCTTTCTTT.